This T cell receptor beta chain is drawn from a study of identical twins' blood T cells. The CDR3 spans 13 residues. Trimming stripped 7 bases from V and 2 bases from J, with 14 bases between. CDR1 is SQVTM and CDR2 is ANQGSEA in the germline V gene. Findings and limits, study-wide: Twin similarity might stem from environmental factors, not only genetics.

One entry per CDR3 protein, called by TCRdb with MiXCR from the 5' RACE reads. The data show 350,000 to 400,000 distinct CDR3 sequences, roughly 30% seen once. This clonotype occurred a few times. Its antigen is unknown. The chain joins TRBV29-1 to TRBJ1-2, with a tentative D call TRBD1 (5 bases). The sequencing input was PBMCs. This TCR was recovered from a woman between 18 and 55 years old in good health. CDR3 DNA sequence: TGCAGCGCGGGTTATCCAGGGAACTATGGCTACACCTTC. It is translated as CSAGYPGNYGYTF.